A selection of T cell receptor beta chains follows, all from one sample in a study of T-cell reconstitution after alpha-beta-depleted transplantation in children. Each CDR3 protein is one row after TCRdb ran MiXCR on the PCR reads. This table holds some 200,000 distinct CDR3 sequences, under 13% found once. This specimen consisted of PBMCs, obtained before TCRalphabeta/CD19-depleted stem cell transplant. Receptor source: a child younger than two with acute myeloid leukemia, due to receive a stem cell transplant. Each CDR3 is given without its conserved first and last residue. The D gene is left open where the match is weak.

j_call	v_call	d_call	cdr3_aa
TRBJ2-7	TRBV9	TRBD2	ASSVAGGSEQY
TRBJ1-2	TRBV29-1	-	SVVGLNYGYT
TRBJ2-7	TRBV5-1	-	ASSPDGSYEQY
TRBJ2-1	TRBV7-9	-	ASSFHRNEQF
TRBJ2-1	TRBV20-1	TRBD2	SANLAGGPSQF
TRBJ2-2	TRBV5-6	TRBD1	ASSHDRAWLWKAGELF
TRBJ2-3	TRBV5-1	-	ASSLAVLASTDTQY
TRBJ2-1	TRBV2	TRBD2	ASSEAVRESNEQF
TRBJ2-1	TRBV5-1	-	ASSRPGPNEQF
TRBJ1-1	TRBV12-3/TRBV12-4	-	ASSSPGGSTEAF
TRBJ2-7	TRBV29-1	-	EVSSYEQY
TRBJ1-3	TRBV14	-	ASSQDRGAGNTIY
TRBJ1-4	TRBV5-1	-	ASSLTVAGLTNEKLF
TRBJ2-4	TRBV7-2	-	ASSLRVGKGIQY
TRBJ2-1	TRBV10-1	TRBD2	ASSGGLAGRYNEQF
TRBJ1-4	TRBV30	-	AWGRSEKLF
TRBJ2-7	TRBV7-2	TRBD2	ASSLAHRLAGIGCWQY
TRBJ2-5	TRBV20-1	-	CFWGQAPGPVQETQY
TRBJ2-1	TRBV20-1	TRBD2	SAPVAGGDEQF
TRBJ2-2	TRBV7-2	-	ASSLGTANTGELF
TRBJ1-5	TRBV20-1	-	SAAYLNSNQPQH
TRBJ2-7	TRBV18	-	ASSPTATEQY
TRBJ1-2	TRBV12-3/TRBV12-4	-	ASTLTPGGGDSGYT
TRBJ2-1	TRBV7-8	TRBD2	ASSNSLSSGGDEQF
TRBJ2-1	TRBV20-1	-	SASLANDYNEQF
TRBJ2-1	TRBV12-3/TRBV12-4	-	ASTMAIADFNEQF
TRBJ2-7	TRBV7-8	TRBD1	ASSLNSGTGFEQY
TRBJ1-2	TRBV29-1	-	SALLWREDGYT
TRBJ2-1	TRBV7-3	TRBD2	ASSLTSGKGEQF
TRBJ1-5	TRBV4-2	-	AMSLVQDSNQPQH